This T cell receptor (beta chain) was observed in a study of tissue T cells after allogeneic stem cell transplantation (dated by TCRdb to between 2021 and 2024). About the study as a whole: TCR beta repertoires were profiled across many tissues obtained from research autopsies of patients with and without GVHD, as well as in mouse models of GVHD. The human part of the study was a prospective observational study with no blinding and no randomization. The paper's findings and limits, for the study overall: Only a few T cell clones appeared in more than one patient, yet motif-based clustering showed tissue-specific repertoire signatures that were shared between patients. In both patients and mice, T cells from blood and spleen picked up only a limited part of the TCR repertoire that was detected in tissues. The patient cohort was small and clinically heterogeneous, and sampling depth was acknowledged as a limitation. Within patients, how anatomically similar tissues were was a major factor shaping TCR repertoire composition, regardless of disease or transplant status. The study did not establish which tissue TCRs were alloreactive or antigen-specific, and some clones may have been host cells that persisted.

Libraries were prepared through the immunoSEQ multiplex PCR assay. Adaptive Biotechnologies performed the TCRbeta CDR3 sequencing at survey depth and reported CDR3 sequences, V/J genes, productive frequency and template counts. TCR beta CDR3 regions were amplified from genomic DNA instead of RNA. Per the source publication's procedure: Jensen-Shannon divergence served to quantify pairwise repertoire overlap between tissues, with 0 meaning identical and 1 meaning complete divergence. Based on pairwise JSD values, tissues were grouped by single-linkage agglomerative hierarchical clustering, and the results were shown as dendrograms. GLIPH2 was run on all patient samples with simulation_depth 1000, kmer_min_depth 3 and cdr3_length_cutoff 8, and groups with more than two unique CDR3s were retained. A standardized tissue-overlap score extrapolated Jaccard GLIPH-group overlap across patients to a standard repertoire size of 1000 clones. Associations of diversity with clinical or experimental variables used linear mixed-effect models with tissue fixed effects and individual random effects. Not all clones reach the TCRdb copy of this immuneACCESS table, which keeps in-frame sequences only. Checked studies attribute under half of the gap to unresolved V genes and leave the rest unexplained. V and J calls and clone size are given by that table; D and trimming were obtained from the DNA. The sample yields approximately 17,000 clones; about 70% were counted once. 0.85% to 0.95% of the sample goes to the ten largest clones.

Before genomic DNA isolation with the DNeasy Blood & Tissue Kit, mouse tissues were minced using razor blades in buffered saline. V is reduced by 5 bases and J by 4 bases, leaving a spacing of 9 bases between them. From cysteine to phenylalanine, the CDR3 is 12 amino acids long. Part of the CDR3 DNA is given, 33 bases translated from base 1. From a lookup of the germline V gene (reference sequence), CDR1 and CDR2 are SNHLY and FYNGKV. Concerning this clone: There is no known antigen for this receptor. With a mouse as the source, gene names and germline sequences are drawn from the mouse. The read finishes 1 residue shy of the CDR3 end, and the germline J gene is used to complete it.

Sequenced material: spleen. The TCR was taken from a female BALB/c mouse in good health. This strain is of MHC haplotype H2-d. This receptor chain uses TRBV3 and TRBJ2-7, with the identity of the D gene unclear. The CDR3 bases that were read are TGTGCCAGCAGCCCAGACAAATATGAACAGTAC. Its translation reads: CASSPDKYEQY. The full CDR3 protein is CASSPDKYEQYF. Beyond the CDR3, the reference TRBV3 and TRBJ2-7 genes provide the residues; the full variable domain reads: GPKVLQIPSHQIIDMGQMVTLNCDPVSNHLYFYWYKQILGQQMEFLVNFYNGKVMEKSKLFKDQFSVERPDGSYFTLKIQPTALEDSAVYFCASSPDKYEQYFGPGTRLTVL.